This T cell receptor (beta chain) was recorded in a study of blood T cell repertoires in COVID-19. Original handling: Reference gene primer amplification in the assay estimated nucleated cell counts. Sequencing was performed with immunoSEQ multiplex PCR; in TCRdb, only in-frame clones are kept and a portion is missing. That table furnishes V, J and clone size, whereas the DNA furnished D and trimming. The sample lists around 59,000 clones, approximately 80% occurring once. The V and J ends lost 6 bases and 4 bases, in that order; junction bases with no gene match: 5. Germline V gene data show CDR1 as KGHSH and CDR2 as LQKENI. The CDR3 is made up of 14 amino acids.

The V call is TRBV18, the J call TRBJ2-2, with TRBD2 identical over 7 bases. This TCR derives from an elderly man with acute or convalescent COVID-19. Sequenced: peripheral blood. The CDR3 reads CASSERGITGELFF. The CDR3 DNA is TGTGCCAGCTCCGAGCGGGGTATCACCGGGGAGCTGTTTTTT.